The sample holds a few counts of the clone carrying this T cell receptor beta chain. This sample is drawn from a study of T cells after yellow fever vaccination. TCRdb re-called the 5' RACE reads with MiXCR, one entry per CDR3 protein. The sample gives about 350,000 distinct CDR3 sequences, under 15% of which show up once; roughly 3% is in the top ten. This CDR3 is built from 16 residues. The germline gives CDR1 KGHSH, CDR2 LQKENI. Trimming left V 0 bases short and J 0 bases short, with 11 bases between. The clonotype comes from a man between 18 and 29 years old who received the YFV17D yellow fever vaccine. This rearrangement joins TRBV18 to TRBJ1-1; D gene ambiguous. The sequences come from CD4+ T cells sorted from PBMCs, collected 15 days after the yellow fever booster vaccination. CDR3 loop: CASSPPSAFMNTEAFF. DNA for the CDR3: TGTGCCAGCTCACCACCGTCAGCTTTTATGAACACTGAAGCTTTCTTT.